A selection of T cell receptor beta chains follows, all from one sample in a study of cytomegalovirus exposure and HLA in healthy donors. Clones were sequenced by immunoSEQ multiplex PCR, and TCRdb holds only the in-frame ones, with some missing. The data contain around 160,000 clones, roughly 83% of them singletons. Sequenced input: PBMCs. The receptor set was obtained from a young woman in good health and CMV-seronegative. Each CDR3 is given with its conserved first and last residue. The D gene is left open where the match is weak. Size is stated for part of the rows, as once, few or many counts, or as a class when the clone is expanded.

d_gene | abundance | j_gene | v_gene | CDR3aa | CDR3nt
NA | NA | TRBJ2-3 | TRBV7-3 | CASSLTVRDTQYF | TGTGCCAGCAGCTTAACAGTGAGAGATACGCAGTATTTT
TRBD1 | NA | TRBJ1-1 | TRBV5-5 | CASSQTGMMNTEAFF | TGTGCCAGCAGCCAGACAGGGATGATGAACACTGAAGCTTTCTTT
TRBD1 | few | TRBJ2-2 | TRBV19 | CASSPRDRDTGELFF | TGTGCCAGTAGTCCCCGGGACAGGGACACCGGGGAGCTGTTTTTT
NA | NA | TRBJ1-1 | TRBV28 | CASTGLAEAFF | TGTGCCAGTACAGGGCTGGCTGAAGCTTTCTTT
TRBD1 | NA | TRBJ1-5 | TRBV19 | CASSIGKTGTGDSNQPQHF | TGTGCCAGTAGTATTGGAAAAACCGGGACAGGAGACTCCAATCAGCCCCAGCATTTT
TRBD1 | few | TRBJ2-3 | TRBV6-4 | CASRDRGTDTQYF | TGTGCCAGCCGGGACAGGGGCACAGATACGCAGTATTTT
NA | NA | TRBJ2-6 | TRBV6-1 | CAHAPTEVRNRVLTF | TGTGCCCATGCCCCAACGGAGGTCAGAAATCGGGTCCTGACTTTC
NA | few | TRBJ1-4 | TRBV30 | CAWHGEAHEKLFF | TGTGCCTGGCACGGGGAGGCCCATGAAAAACTGTTTTTT
TRBD1 | NA | TRBJ2-3 | TRBV6-5 | CASSYSRGPTDTQYF | TGTGCCAGCAGTTACTCGAGGGGGCCCACAGATACGCAGTATTTT
NA | NA | TRBJ1-1 | TRBV20-1 | CSARGAGEAFF | TGCAGTGCTAGGGGTGCCGGGGAAGCTTTCTTT
TRBD1 | NA | TRBJ1-1 | TRBV6-5 | CASTAGTANTEAFF | TGTGCCAGCACCGCCGGGACAGCCAACACTGAAGCTTTCTTT
NA | NA | TRBJ2-1 | TRBV6-1 | CASTAGSYNEQFF | TGTGCCAGCACTGCGGGGTCGTACAATGAGCAGTTCTTC
TRBD2 | NA | TRBJ2-5 | TRBV18 | CASSRLAGGQETQYF | TGTGCCAGCTCACGGCTAGCGGGGGGCCAAGAGACCCAGTACTTC
TRBD1 | NA | TRBJ1-5 | TRBV18 | CASSPGTGISNQPQHF | TGTGCCAGCTCACCCGGGACAGGGATAAGCAATCAGCCCCAGCATTTT
NA | NA | TRBJ1-1 | TRBV28 | CASKGSDSPNTEAFF | TGTGCCAGCAAGGGGTCGGACAGCCCGAACACTGAAGCTTTCTTT
TRBD1 | NA | TRBJ2-7 | TRBV14 | CASSPRQGAYEQYF | TGTGCCAGCAGCCCCAGACAGGGTGCCTACGAGCAGTACTTC
TRBD1 | NA | TRBJ1-2 | TRBV6-5 | CASSYGMGQGIYGYTF | TGTGCCAGCAGTTACGGGATGGGACAGGGGATCTATGGCTACACCTTC
TRBD2 | few | TRBJ2-1 | TRBV12-5 | CASGRSGVSYNEQFF | TGTGCTAGTGGACGTAGCGGGGTAAGCTACAATGAGCAGTTCTTC
NA | NA | TRBJ1-5 | TRBV19 | CASSRRQVGQPQHF | TGTGCCAGTAGTAGACGACAGGTTGGTCAGCCCCAGCATTTT
NA | NA | TRBJ2-3 | TRBV18 | CASSPDRPTDTQYF | TGTGCCAGCTCACCGGACAGACCCACAGATACGCAGTATTTT
TRBD1 | NA | TRBJ2-7 | TRBV12-5 | CASGLSPGDRGHEQYF | TGTGCTAGTGGTTTGAGTCCCGGCGACAGGGGACACGAGCAGTACTTC
NA | NA | TRBJ2-3 | TRBV29-1 | CSVDGSKTTDTQYF | TGCAGCGTTGACGGGTCCAAGACCACAGATACGCAGTATTTT
NA | NA | TRBJ1-1 | TRBV10-3 | CAISGRDAGEAFF | TGTGCCATCAGTGGCAGAGACGCAGGTGAAGCTTTCTTT
TRBD1 | few | TRBJ1-1 | TRBV6-1 | CASSTWDSNTEAFF | TGTGCCAGCAGTACCTGGGACAGCAACACTGAAGCTTTCTTT
TRBD2 | NA | TRBJ2-5 | TRBV7-9 | CSSSFTTGTKKETQYF | TGTTCCAGCAGCTTTACGACCGGGACTAAAAAAGAGACCCAGTACTTC
NA | NA | TRBJ2-7 | TRBV7-2 | CASSLVQGPYEQYF | TGTGCCAGCAGCTTAGTACAGGGTCCCTACGAGCAGTACTTC
TRBD2 | NA | TRBJ2-3 | TRBV5-4 | CASSGTSGGGADTQYF | TGTGCCAGCAGCGGGACTAGCGGAGGAGGGGCAGATACGCAGTATTTT
NA | few | TRBJ1-2 | TRBV7-9 | CASSLVRANYGYTF | TGTGCCAGCAGCTTAGTGCGAGCTAACTATGGCTACACCTTC
NA | NA | TRBJ2-2 | TRBV4-1 | CASSQTSTNTGELFF | TGCGCCAGCAGCCAAACTAGCACGAACACCGGGGAGCTGTTTTTT
NA | NA | TRBJ1-5 | TRBV18 | CASSPPIRAVRRGLNQPQHF | TGTGCCAGCTCACCACCGATTCGGGCGGTCAGGAGGGGACTCAATCAGCCCCAGCATTTT
NA | NA | TRBJ2-1 | TRBV7-9 | CASSLSGSGHNEQFF | TGTGCCAGCAGCTTATCCGGGAGTGGACACAATGAGCAGTTCTTC
NA | once | TRBJ2-3 | TRBV18 | CASSPGGSATDTQYF | TGTGCCAGCTCACCAGGGGGCTCAGCCACAGATACGCAGTATTTT
NA | NA | TRBJ2-7 | TRBV5-1 | CASTPFAQGREQYF | TGCGCCAGCACACCCTTCGCACAGGGACGCGAGCAGTACTTC
TRBD1 | NA | TRBJ2-6 | TRBV5-6 | CASSLGQGVSGANVLTF | TGTGCCAGCAGCCTGGGACAGGGTGTCTCTGGGGCCAACGTCCTGACTTTC
TRBD1 | few | TRBJ2-1 | TRBV30 | CAWAGGSYNEQFF | TGTGCCTGGGCAGGGGGCTCCTACAATGAGCAGTTCTTC
TRBD1 | NA | TRBJ2-5 | TRBV19 | CASGGTGEETQYF | TGTGCCAGTGGGGGGACAGGGGAAGAGACCCAGTACTTC
TRBD2 | many | TRBJ2-7 | TRBV11-3 | CASSLTAGGNYEQYF | TGTGCCAGCAGCTTAACAGCGGGGGGAAACTACGAGCAGTACTTC
NA | NA | TRBJ1-5 | TRBV15 | CATSREYNQPQHF | TGTGCCACCAGCAGAGAGTACAATCAGCCCCAGCATTTT
TRBD2 | NA | TRBJ2-7 | TRBV10-3 | CAIRAGTSVDEQYF | TGTGCCATCAGGGCCGGGACTAGCGTCGACGAGCAGTACTTC
NA | NA | TRBJ2-3 | TRBV27 | CASSLTRGTQYF | TGTGCCAGCAGTTTGACTCGGGGTACGCAGTATTTT
TRBD2 | NA | TRBJ2-7 | TRBV5-1 | CASSSFWDSGGDYEQYF | TGCGCCAGCAGCTCTTTTTGGGACAGCGGGGGGGACTACGAGCAGTACTTC
TRBD1 | NA | TRBJ2-7 | TRBV6-5 | CASSRGTGGEQYF | TGTGCCAGCAGTCGCGGGACAGGGGGCGAGCAGTACTTC
NA | NA | TRBJ2-1 | TRBV28 | CASSLTVGSYNEQFF | TGTGCCAGCAGTCTGACAGTGGGCTCCTACAATGAGCAGTTCTTC
TRBD1 | NA | TRBJ1-5 | TRBV7-8 | CASSYRQGPSQPQHF | TGTGCCAGCAGCTACCGACAGGGACCTAGTCAGCCCCAGCATTTT
TRBD1 | NA | TRBJ1-4 | TRBV19 | CASAMGQRTTNEKLFF | TGTGCCAGCGCCATGGGACAGCGAACAACTAATGAAAAACTGTTTTTT
TRBD1 | NA | TRBJ1-3 | TRBV6-5 | CASSPSDRGGNTIYF | TGTGCCAGCAGTCCCTCCGACAGGGGAGGAAACACCATATATTTT
TRBD1 | NA | TRBJ1-4 | TRBV7-9 | CASSPRQGVVEKLFF | TGTGCCAGCAGCCCCCGACAGGGGGTGGTTGAAAAACTGTTTTTT
NA | NA | TRBJ1-3 | TRBV19 | CASSASGLLLSGNTIYF | TGTGCCAGTAGTGCATCGGGACTTCTGCTCTCTGGAAACACCATATATTTT